This TCR beta chain was recovered during a study of T-cell reconstitution after alpha-beta-depleted transplantation in children. Construction of the TCRbeta library involved unique molecular identifiers. TCRdb redid the calling of the PCR reads with MiXCR, one entry per CDR3 protein. Of about 440,000 distinct CDR3 sequences listed, around 46% are singletons. In this sample, this clonotype turned up a few times. Its antigen is currently unknown. From germline, CDR1 is MGHRA and CDR2 YSYEKL. The CDR3 covers 15 residues. J lost 6 bases, V lost 7 bases, and 11 bases had no gene match. Notes on the study in general: For some patients, TCRbeta diversity was high at day 60 because of recipient T cells and thymic progenitors that survived. T-cell numbers and diversity, one year after transplant, stemmed largely from T cells that were newly produced. Alpha-beta T cells present about two months after transplant were reported to originate from several hundred expanded graft clones.

The sample was PBMCs, taken before TCRalphabeta/CD19-depleted stem cell transplant. The chain recombines TRBV4-1 with TRBJ1-4; the match to TRBD1 covers 7 bases. The receptor comes from a girl aged 2-10 years with aplastic anemia, due to receive a stem cell transplant. CDR3 in amino acids: CASTPSGTADEKLFF. The CDR3 DNA reads TGCGCCAGCACGCCCTCGGGGACAGCCGATGAAAAACTGTTTTTT.